This record concerns one TCR beta chain sequence. The antigen remains undetermined. The record originates from a study of T cell repertoires in cytomegalovirus infection. The wider study: Signatures in public TCR beta sequences pointed to both CMV infection and matching HLA type.

Whole-study results and caveats: There were HLA-C-restricted CMV-specific TCR beta clonotypes dominating the ex vivo response. CMV carriers having the relevant HLA were flagged by cumulative public TCR beta family frequency.

TCRdb redid the calling of the reads with MiXCR, one entry per CDR3 protein. This sample has hundreds of thousands of distinct CDR3 sequences, with approximately 32% found just once. This CDR3 is built from 11 residues. The V gene end was trimmed by 6 bases and the J gene end by 6 bases; junction bases not matched to a gene: 4. Germline CDR1 and CDR2: SQVTM and ANQGSEA. The source material was cultured CD8+ T cells from PBMCs, sampled from culture after CMV antigen stimulation. The receptor comes from a human donor in good health (CMV status not recorded). Some clones in this sample may be carry-over from other donors' samples. The chain links TRBV29-1 to TRBJ1-1, with TRBD1 matching 7 bases. CDR3 sequence reads: CSVTGVAEAFF. CDR3 coding DNA: TGCAGCGTCACAGGGGTGGCTGAAGCTTTCTTT.